The 15 T cell receptor beta chains presented below share a single source sample, sequenced in a study of T-cell reconstitution after alpha-beta-depleted transplantation in children. Molecular barcoding with unique molecular identifiers was used for the TCRbeta library. TCRdb passed the PCR reads through MiXCR, listing each CDR3 protein once. The data show about 350,000 distinct CDR3 sequences, 15% to 20% seen once. The sample here was PBMCs, mostly from graft donor cells, taken 360 days after TCRalphabeta/CD19-depleted stem cell transplant. These receptors all come from a male patient between 2 and 10 years old who had a stem cell transplant for acute lymphoblastic leukemia, so the T cells may come from the graft donor.

The V and J genes are TRBV5-1 and TRBJ2-4, with 7 bases identical to TRBD2. CDR1 and CDR2 (germline): SGHRS, YFSETQ. V lost 0 bases and J lost 0; bases outside the gene matches: 6. This CDR3 contains 17 residues. Here the CDR3 reads CASSLVPGRVAKNIQYF. CDR3 bases: TGCGCCAGCAGCTTGGTTCCGGGGAGGGTAGCCAAAAACATTCAGTACTTC.

This clonotype was picked up many times. CDR3 loop: CASTADRANGYTF. As DNA, the CDR3 is TGCGCCAGCACCGCGGACAGGGCTAATGGCTACACCTTC. The gene calls are TRBV5-1 and TRBJ1-2, with TRBD1 matching over 8 bases. The CDR3 extends over 13 amino acids. V shed 6 bases and J 6 bases; nucleotides not matched to a gene: 7. Per the germline V gene, CDR1 is SGHRS and CDR2 is YFSETQ.

This clonotype was counted between two and nine times. This sequence joins TRBV11-1 and TRBJ2-6; weak D call: TRBD2 (7 bases). The CDR3 length is 21 residues. Germline V lookup: CDR1 SGHAT, CDR2 FQDESV (reference sequence). Trimming removed 1 base from V and 0 bases from J, with 22 bases in between. The CDR3 here is CASSLVSGGAYTSSGANVLTF. The CDR3, as DNA: TGTGCCAGCAGCTTAGTCTCGGGGGGCGCATACACCTCCTCTGGGGCCAACGTCCTGACTTTC.

Ten or more counts support this clonotype. V is TRBV4-1 and J is TRBJ1-1, with D uncertain. Germline assignment: CDR1 MGHRA and CDR2 YSYEKL. V shed 4 bases and J shed 2 bases, with 14 bases lying between them. This CDR3 has 15 residues. The CDR3: CASSPLYGGNTEAFF. The DNA of the CDR3 is TGCGCCAGCAGCCCCCTTTACGGAGGCAACACTGAAGCTTTCTTT.

This clonotype was seen ten or more times. The chain couples TRBV28 to TRBJ2-7; 14 bases line up with TRBD2. The CDR3 covers 14 residues. CDR1 and CDR2 (germline): MDHEN, SYDVKM. V shed 3 bases and J 9 bases; nucleotides not matched to a gene: 4. The DNA for the CDR3 is TGTGCCAGCAGTTTCGGACTAGCGGGAGGACCGCAGTACTTC. Its protein product is CASSFGLAGGPQYF.

The V call is TRBV9, the J call TRBJ2-2, with D perhaps TRBD2 (5 bases). The CDR3 spans 16 residues. Germline CDR1 SGDLS, CDR2 YYNGEE. Trimming cost V 0 bases and J 6 bases, with 15 bases left between them. CDR3 in DNA: TGTGCCAGCAGCGTAGGACCGGGATTAGGGCCCGGGGAGCTGTTTTTT. Its translation: CASSVGPGLGPGELFF.

This clonotype was seen repeatedly, ten times or more. The rearrangement uses TRBV28 and TRBJ2-7; 10 bases fit TRBD2. CDR3 length: 15 amino acids. Germline loops: CDR1 MDHEN, CDR2 SYDVKM. V lost 3 bases, J lost 3 bases, and 5 bases stayed unmatched. The CDR3 DNA reads TGTGCCAGCAGTTTCGGGCTAGCGGGAGTCTACGAGCAGTACTTC. It codes for CASSFGLAGVYEQYF.

This clonotype was found a few times. The rearrangement joins TRBV5-1 to TRBJ2-2; D is unresolved. The CDR3 totals 15 residues. Per the germline V gene, CDR1 is SGHRS and CDR2 is YFSETQ. Trimming removed 0 bases at V and 1 base at J, with 7 bases between. The DNA for the CDR3 is TGCGCCAGCAGCTTGGCGTGGATGAACACCGGGGAGCTGTTTTTT. Its protein is CASSLAWMNTGELFF.

The chain links TRBV11-2 to TRBJ2-4; 12 positions match TRBD1. This CDR3 region has 18 residues. Germline CDR1 reads SGHAT; CDR2 reads FQNNGV. V shed 2 bases and J 7 bases; nucleotides not matched to a gene: 12. CDR3 DNA sequence: TGTGCCAGCAGCTTAAACTCGGGGGGACAGGGGGCGAGGAACATTCAGTACTTC. The encoded protein is CASSLNSGGQGARNIQYF.

There are many counts of this clonotype. This chain joins TRBV5-5 and TRBJ2-1; perhaps TRBD1 as D (6 bases). Germline V CDR1 and CDR2: SGHKS, YYEKEE (reference sequence). Between the trimmed V and J ends, which lost 4 bases and 2 bases, there was a span of 16 bases. The CDR3 runs to 16 residues. CDR3 loop: CASSRSQGTPYNEQFF. The CDR3, as DNA: TGTGCCAGCAGCCGCTCACAGGGCACGCCCTACAATGAGCAGTTCTTC.

The chain is built from TRBV4-3 and TRBJ2-1, with 7 bases that match TRBD2. Germline assignment: CDR1 LGHNA and CDR2 YSLEER. The V and J ends lost 1 base and 7 bases, in that order; junction bases with no gene match: 7. This CDR3 has 15 residues. The CDR3 DNA reads TGCGCCAGCAGCCAAGGGCTAGCGGTAGGGAATGAGCAGTTCTTC. It codes for CASSQGLAVGNEQFF.

This clonotype appeared a few times. The chain employs TRBV6-1 and TRBJ1-2, with D hard to call. This CDR3 has 16 residues. Germline CDR1 is MNHNS and CDR2 is SASEGT. Trimming shortened V by 3 bases and J by 2 bases, and 16 bases separated the two germline ends. CDR3 coding DNA: TGTGCCAGCAGTGACTTAGTAGGGCAAAACAACTATGGCTACACCTTC. It specifies CASSDLVGQNNYGYTF.

This clonotype showed up just a few times. The chain uses TRBV29-1 and TRBJ2-3; a weak D match, TRBD2 (6 bases). Germline CDR1 SQVTM, CDR2 ANQGSEA. V lost 8 bases and J lost 1, with 13 bases in between. The CDR3 is 13 amino acids. CDR3 in DNA: TGCAGCTACAGCGGGCGGGGCACAGATACGCAGTATTTT. It encodes CSYSGRGTDTQYF.

The chain carries TRBV29-1 and TRBJ1-5; D remains ambiguous. The V gene lost 4 bases and the J gene lost 5 bases, with 12 bases spanning the gap. The CDR3 consists of 13 residues. The germline V gene encodes CDR1 SQVTM and CDR2 ANQGSEA. The CDR3 sequence: CSVGTSPDQPQHF. Written as DNA, the CDR3 is TGCAGCGTTGGGACCAGTCCGGATCAGCCCCAGCATTTT.

The chain's CDR3 is CASSFTPTEAFF. DNA of the CDR3: TGTGCCAGCAGCTTTACCCCCACTGAAGCTTTCTTT. The chain links TRBV11-2 to TRBJ1-1; D remains unclear. Trimming shortened V by 3 bases and J by 4 bases, and 6 bases separated the two germline ends. The CDR3 length is 12 residues. Germline V gives CDR1 SGHAT, CDR2 FQNNGV.